This T cell receptor beta chain was sequenced for a study of blood T cell repertoires in COVID-19. The overall study: Acute and convalescent COVID-19 specimens originated in the United States, Italy and Spain. PBMCs, B-cell-depleted T cells, or T cells provided the cDNA or gDNA that made up the material.

From germline, CDR1 is KGHDR and CDR2 SFDVKD. The CDR3 totals 13 residues. The ends were cut back, 10 bases at V and 10 bases at J, with 16 bases in the middle. This clone was observed once. Original methodology: Reference gene primer amplification in the assay estimated nucleated cell counts. Clones were sequenced by immunoSEQ multiplex PCR, and TCRdb holds only the in-frame ones, with some missing. V and J calls and clone size come straight from that table; D and trimming were deduced from the DNA. The sample lists 95,000 to 120,000 clones, approximately 80% seen once, with around 8.5% in the top ten.

V and J are TRBV24-1 and TRBJ1-6; the D gene is possibly TRBD1 (5 bases). Sequenced: peripheral blood. The receptor comes from a woman between 35 and 50 years old with acute or convalescent COVID-19. CDR3 nucleotide sequence: TGTGCCACTTGGTTGCAGGGATGGTCACCCCTCCACTTT. Its translation: CATWLQGWSPLHF.